This passage covers 26 T cell receptor beta chains from one sample sequenced in a study of cytomegalovirus exposure and HLA in healthy donors. Vbeta (60) and Jbeta (13) primers were used in the PCR. Data came from immunoSEQ multiplex PCR; TCRdb stores just in-frame clones and leaves some out. Found here are about 160,000 clones, roughly four fifths of them singletons; the top ten hold around 11%. Material: PBMCs. Source of these receptors: a man aged 45-60 years in good health and CMV-seropositive.

The chain links TRBV30 to TRBJ2-3; 14 nucleotides line up with TRBD2. Germline V lookup: CDR1 GTSNPN, CDR2 SVGIG (reference sequence). The CDR3 contains 17 residues. Trimming cost V 3 bases and J 1 base; bases outside gene matches: 6. The CDR3 protein is CAWRGTSGRFGTDTQYF. In DNA, the CDR3 is TGTGCCTGGAGAGGGACTAGCGGGAGATTCGGCACAGATACGCAGTATTTT.

The chain is built from TRBV2 and TRBJ1-2, with D maybe TRBD1 (6 bases). V was cut by 1 base and J by 0 bases, with 9 bases left in between. The CDR3 consists of 15 residues. Per germline, CDR1 SNHLY and CDR2 FYNNEI. The DNA of the CDR3 is TGTGCCAGCAGTGAAGGAGGGGGATCTAACTATGGCTACACCTTC. It codes for CASSEGGGSNYGYTF.

The chain combines TRBV5-1 with TRBJ2-3, with 8 bases that match TRBD1. V trimming: 5 bases; J trimming: 4 bases; junction bases outside the gene matches: 12. The CDR3 is made up of 16 amino acids. Germline CDR1 reads SGHRS; CDR2 reads YFSETQ. The CDR3 DNA follows: TGCGCCAGCAGGTTAGGTTGGGCAGGGGGCTCAGATACGCAGTATTTT. This encodes CASRLGWAGGSDTQYF.

V is TRBV6-6 and J is TRBJ2-5; 7 bases are shared with TRBD1. Germline trimming cut 5 bases from V and 5 bases from J; bases unmatched to any gene: 8. CDR1 is MNHNY, CDR2 SVGAGI, per germline (reference sequence). This CDR3 is 14 amino acids long. The CDR3 here is CASSGTARGETQYF. CDR3 DNA sequence: TGTGCCAGCAGTGGGACAGCCCGAGGGGAGACCCAGTACTTC.

Written as DNA, the CDR3 is TGTGCCTGGAGTCCAGGGGGCGACACCATATATTTT. As protein: CAWSPGGDTIYF. The chain is built from TRBV30 and TRBJ1-3; TRBD1 matches 8 bases. The germline V gene encodes CDR1 GTSNPN and CDR2 SVGIG (reference sequence). With 2 bases clipped from V and 8 bases from J, the junction kept 2 bases outside the gene matches. The CDR3 is 12 residues long.

The chain combines TRBV7-2 with TRBJ2-7; 14 bases agree with TRBD2. CDR3 length: 19 amino acids. Per germline, CDR1 SGHTA and CDR2 FQGNSA. With V trimmed by 6 bases and J by 4 bases, 17 bases remained unmatched. The CDR3 reads CASSHYLGLAGGPAYEQYF. The CDR3, as DNA: TGTGCCAGCAGTCATTACCTCGGACTAGCGGGAGGACCGGCTTACGAGCAGTACTTC.

This sequence joins TRBV19 and TRBJ2-3; D uncertain. The germline V gene has CDR1 LNHDA and CDR2 SQIVND (reference sequence). Trimming left V 5 bases short and J 0 bases short, with 6 bases between. The CDR3 contains 13 residues. CDR3 region: CASSSSSTDTQYF. The CDR3 region has the DNA TGTGCCAGTAGTTCGTCTAGCACAGATACGCAGTATTTT.

The rearrangement links TRBV18 to TRBJ2-1; 7 bases line up with TRBD1. Germline lookup yields CDR1 KGHSH and CDR2 LQKENI. The V gene end was trimmed by 4 bases and the J gene end by 7 bases; junction bases not matched to a gene: 4. The CDR3 is made up of 13 amino acids. The chain's CDR3 is CASSRGQRNEQFF. As DNA, the CDR3 is TGTGCCAGCTCACGGGGACAGAGAAATGAGCAGTTCTTC.

V usage is TRBV27 and J usage is TRBJ1-5; D gene uncertain. V shed 0 bases and J shed 0 bases, with 9 bases lying between them. The CDR3 runs 16 residues. Germline lookup yields CDR1 MNHEY and CDR2 SMNVEV (reference sequence). CDR3 sequence: CASSLSHGYSNQPQHF. In DNA form, the CDR3 reads TGTGCCAGCAGTTTATCGCACGGGTATAGCAATCAGCCCCAGCATTTT.

This chain links TRBV9 with TRBJ2-7; no clear D gene. V lost 0 bases and J 2 bases, leaving 9 bases between the germline ends. Germline V lookup: CDR1 SGDLS, CDR2 YYNGEE. This CDR3 spans 14 amino acids. CDR3 protein: CASSVAGRTYEQYF. The CDR3 DNA reads TGTGCCAGCAGCGTAGCGGGTAGAACCTACGAGCAGTACTTC.

The rearrangement uses TRBV28 and TRBJ1-6, with unresolved D. Trimming removed 5 bases from V and 1 base from J, with 9 bases in between. The CDR3 extends over 15 amino acids. Germline V lookup: CDR1 MDHEN, CDR2 SYDVKM. For the CDR3, the DNA is TGTGCCAGCAGTCAGACTGGTTCCTATAATTCACCCCTCCACTTT. Its protein product is CASSQTGSYNSPLHF.

The CDR3 sequence is CASSQALAGTIGNEQFF. CDR3 DNA sequence: TGCGCCAGCAGCCAAGCTTTAGCTGGGACTATCGGGAATGAGCAGTTCTTC. The chain employs TRBV4-3 and TRBJ2-1; 7 bases line up with TRBD2. The ends lost 1 base at V and 7 bases at J; junction bases unmatched: 13. CDR1 and CDR2 (germline): LGHNA, YSLEER. CDR3 size: 17 residues.

The V call is TRBV6-6, the J call TRBJ2-1, with a possible D match to TRBD2 (5 bases). The V gene lost 4 bases and the J gene lost 2 bases, with 12 bases spanning the gap. Germline CDR1 reads MNHNY; CDR2 reads SVGAGI (reference sequence). The CDR3 consists of 15 residues. The CDR3 spells CASSSYSETYNEQFF. The CDR3 DNA sequence: TGTGCCAGCAGTTCTTATAGCGAAACCTACAATGAGCAGTTCTTC.

This chain connects TRBV7-3 to TRBJ2-1, with D perhaps TRBD1 (6 bases). In germline, CDR1 is SGHTA, CDR2 FQGTGA. Trimming left V 2 bases short and J 11 bases short, with 13 bases between. The CDR3 totals 13 residues. CDR3 nucleotides: TGTGCCAGCAGCTTACCCGGGACAACTAAGCAGTTCTTC. Residues: CASSLPGTTKQFF.

This clone has only one observation. The V call is TRBV29-1, the J call TRBJ1-1; D gene uncertain. The CDR3 has 13 residues. The germline V gene has CDR1 SQVTM and CDR2 ANQGSEA. Trimming removed 7 bases at V and 5 bases at J, with 17 bases between. CDR3 DNA: TGCAGCGCAACCGACTCCCCCGGGACTGAAGCTTTCTTT. Translation: CSATDSPGTEAFF.

The chain uses TRBV18 and TRBJ2-5; D gene uncertain. The CDR3 is made up of 13 amino acids. The V end was cut by 3 bases, the J end by 5 bases, with 10 bases between. Looked up from germline, CDR1 is KGHSH and CDR2 is LQKENI. The CDR3 sequence is CASSPLGSETQYF. The CDR3, as DNA: TGTGCCAGCTCACCGCTAGGTAGTGAGACCCAGTACTTC.

This clone was detected once. The V call is TRBV6-5, the J call TRBJ2-4; tentative D call: TRBD2 (5 bases). This CDR3 is 13 amino acids long. Germline V CDR1 and CDR2: MNHEY, SVGAGI. Deletions cut 5 bases from V and 7 bases from J, with 12 bases between. CDR3 residues: CASSPRGRNIQYF. CDR3 sequence (DNA): TGTGCCAGCAGTCCACGAGGGCGTAACATTCAGTACTTC.

The CDR3 DNA reads as TGTGCCAGCACCCCCGGAGGGGTTAACTATGGCTACACCTTC. This sequence encodes CASTPGGVNYGYTF. The chain combines TRBV7-8 with TRBJ1-2; TRBD1 is a possible D gene (5 bases). CDR3 size: 14 residues. Trimming removed 7 bases at V and 1 base at J, with 13 bases between. The germline gives CDR1 SGHVS, CDR2 FQNEAQ.

V gene TRBV27 combines with J gene TRBJ2-5; 8 nucleotides match TRBD2. CDR1 MNHEY and CDR2 SMNVEV come from the germline V gene (reference sequence). V was pared by 0 bases and J by 2 bases, with 5 bases of the junction left unmatched. This CDR3 contains 16 residues. This chain's CDR3 is CASSLSAGGGQETQYF. CDR3 nucleotide sequence: TGTGCCAGCAGTTTATCGGCGGGAGGAGGGCAAGAGACCCAGTACTTC.

This clone came up once. V usage is TRBV30 and J usage is TRBJ2-2, with D possibly being TRBD2 (7 bases). V lost 5 bases to trimming and J lost 5 bases, with 12 bases between them. Germline assignment: CDR1 GTSNPN and CDR2 SVGIG (reference sequence). The CDR3 runs 13 residues. The CDR3 reads CAWVGGPTGELFF. The DNA for the CDR3 is TGTGCCTGGGTCGGGGGGCCTACCGGGGAGCTGTTTTTT.

The rearrangement joins TRBV5-6 to TRBJ2-7; 8 bases are a match to TRBD1. Germline trimming cut 3 bases from V and 6 bases from J; bases unmatched to any gene: 11. Germline V gives CDR1 SGHDT, CDR2 YYEEEE. This CDR3 has 15 residues. The CDR3 is CASSYGTGGDGEQYF. The CDR3 DNA reads as TGTGCCAGCAGCTATGGGACAGGCGGGGACGGCGAGCAGTACTTC.

As for this clone: A junction boundary mismatches the germline segment, possibly from a read error. This sequence joins TRBV11-1 and TRBJ2-7; D might be TRBD1 (6 bases). The CDR3 has 13 residues. From germline, CDR1 is SGHAT and CDR2 FQDESV (reference sequence). CDR3 bases: TGTGCCAGCAGCTTAGAGGACGACAGGTATTCGGACTTC. Protein sequence: CASSLEDDRYSDF.

The V and J genes are TRBV6-5 and TRBJ2-7; D gene unclear. CDR1 is MNHEY, CDR2 SVGAGI, per germline. CDR3 length equals 14 residues. V dropped 5 bases and J dropped 0 bases, with 11 bases sitting between them. The CDR3 loop reads CASSENQASYEQYF. The CDR3 DNA sequence: TGTGCCAGCAGTGAAAACCAGGCCTCCTACGAGCAGTACTTC.

The CDR3 nucleotides read TGCGCCAGCAAGTACGAGCGGGACCCGGTACACGAGCAGTACTTC. Translation gives CASKYERDPVHEQYF. The V gene is TRBV5-1, the J gene TRBJ2-5; the match to TRBD2 covers 7 bases. The tail of the sequence fits TRBJ2-7 better, so the J call may be wrong. The CDR3 length is 15 residues. Germline V lookup: CDR1 SGHRS, CDR2 YFSETQ.

The J gene is TRBJ1-5, the V gene TRBV6-6; maybe TRBD1 (6 bases). CDR3 size: 14 residues. Germline-derived CDR1 and CDR2 are MNHNY and SVGAGI (reference sequence). The germline V and J ends were trimmed by 6 bases and 3 bases, with 12 bases remaining between them. The chain's CDR3 is CASSRGQNNQPQHF. In DNA form, the CDR3 reads TGTGCCAGCAGCCGCGGACAGAACAATCAGCCCCAGCATTTT.

The CDR3 DNA is TGTGCCAGCAGCCCCGATCTCGGGGGGTCCACAGATACGCAGTATTTT. This translates into CASSPDLGGSTDTQYF. The chain uses TRBV5-6 and TRBJ2-3; 7 bases line up with TRBD2. The CDR3 spans 16 residues. Per germline, CDR1 SGHDT and CDR2 YYEEEE. With 4 bases clipped from V and 2 bases from J, the junction kept 10 bases outside the gene matches.